Listed here are 26 T cell receptor beta chains from one sample, sequenced in a study of vaccination and CD4 T cells after COVID-19. Treatment noted: roughly nine-day PBMC culture with coronavirus spike peptide pools or control peptides (ViraFEST assay). Investigators obtained the unexposed donor's CD4+ T cells before the COVID-19 pandemic (2011-2018). The Oncomine TCR Beta short-read assay generated sequence data from the DNA of cultured CD4+ T cells. After culture, CD4+ T cells served as the source for genomic DNA extraction. MiXCR was run by TCRdb on the PCR reads, yielding one entry per CDR3 protein. Here the sample spans about 9,000 distinct CDR3 sequences, 30% to 45% being singletons. Their recognized antigens are unknown. Material for sequencing was CD4+ T cells from blood, cultured in vitro. The origin of the receptors is a human donor in good health.

CDR3: CASSYPVGGNQPQHF. In DNA form, the CDR3 reads TGTGCCAGCAGTTACCCGGTGGGGGGGAATCAGCCCCAGCATTTT. V usage is TRBV6-5 and J usage is TRBJ1-5; the D gene is possibly TRBD1 (5 bases). Germline CDR1 and CDR2: MNHEY and SVGAGI. This CDR3 has 15 residues. Trimming shortened V by 2 bases and J by 4 bases, and 12 bases separated the two germline ends.

CDR3 in amino acids: CASSAQQGPGELFF. The CDR3 DNA sequence: TGCGCCAGCAGCGCCCAACAGGGTCCCGGGGAGCTGTTTTTT. The chain has TRBV4-3 and TRBJ2-2; a weak D match, TRBD1 (6 bases). The V and J ends lost 5 bases and 6 bases respectively, with 13 bases between them. The V gene's germline CDR1 is LGHNA and CDR2 YSLEER. The CDR3 is made up of 14 amino acids.

The chain links TRBV7-8 to TRBJ2-7; unclear D gene. Between the trimmed V and J ends, which lost 3 bases and 0 bases, there was a span of 9 bases. The CDR3 length is 14 residues. In germline, CDR1 is SGHVS, CDR2 FQNEAQ. This chain's CDR3 is CASSFAGVSYEQYF. CDR3 sequence (DNA): TGTGCCAGCAGCTTTGCAGGAGTCTCCTACGAGCAGTACTTC.

This clonotype has more than one count but fewer than ten. This sequence joins TRBV5-4 and TRBJ1-5, with D possibly being TRBD1 (5 bases). Trimming removed 0 bases at V and 7 bases at J, with 14 bases between. Germline assignment: CDR1 SGHNT and CDR2 YYREEE (reference sequence). This CDR3 has 15 amino acids. This CDR3 is CASSLDGTVDQPQHF. In nucleotides, the CDR3 is TGTGCCAGCAGCTTGGACGGGACGGTCGACCAGCCCCAGCATTTT.

Comments on this clonotype: This clone may be a read error of a much larger clone one base away. The CDR3 nucleotides are TGTGCCAGCAATGAGTCTCCGGGACTCTATTCACCCCTCCACTTT. Residues: CASNESPGLYSPLHF. V gene TRBV25-1 combines with J gene TRBJ1-6, with a tentative D call TRBD1 (5 bases). Germline-derived CDR1 and CDR2 are MGHDK and SYGVNS. Trimming left V 7 bases short and J 8 bases short, with 18 bases between. This CDR3 contains 15 residues.

This chain links TRBV20-1 with TRBJ1-2; D gene ambiguous. This CDR3 has 10 residues. The germline V gene encodes CDR1 DFQATT and CDR2 SNEGSKA (reference sequence). V was pared by 3 bases and J by 4 bases, with 3 bases between. The CDR3 coding sequence is TGCAGTGCTAGGACCTATGGCTACACCTTC. Its protein is CSARTYGYTF.

This sequence joins TRBV6-2 or TRBV6-3 and TRBJ2-3, with D perhaps matching TRBD2 (6 bases). Germline V lookup: CDR1 MNHEY, CDR2 SVGEGT. The germline V and J ends were trimmed by 6 bases and 6 bases, with 19 bases remaining between them. The CDR3 has 15 amino acids. DNA of the CDR3: TGTGCCAGCAGACTACGGGACTCCTACCCTGATACGCAGTATTTT. Its protein product is CASRLRDSYPDTQYF.

The rearrangement links TRBV11-2 to TRBJ2-7; D not resolved. V lost 1 base to trimming and J lost 4 bases, with 11 bases between them. Germline V CDR1 and CDR2: SGHAT, FQNNGV. The CDR3 is 14 residues long. CDR3 loop: CASSLVGRRYEQYF. CDR3 DNA sequence: TGTGCCAGCAGCTTAGTTGGCAGACGGTACGAGCAGTACTTC.

A few counts support this clonotype. The chain has TRBV7-2 and TRBJ2-2; D not certain. This CDR3 spans 13 amino acids. The V gene lost 2 bases and the J gene lost 6 bases, with 7 bases spanning the gap. The germline V gene encodes CDR1 SGHTA and CDR2 FQGNSA. The CDR3 nucleotides are TGTGCCAGCAGCTTATCGGGCTCCGGGGAGCTGTTTTTT. It is translated as CASSLSGSGELFF.

This clonotype was counted a few times. This rearrangement joins TRBV6-2 or TRBV6-3 to TRBJ2-2; TRBD2 matches 10 bases. The V gene's germline CDR1 is MNHEY and CDR2 SVGEGT. The V gene end was trimmed by 6 bases and the J gene end by 5 bases; junction bases not matched to a gene: 6. The CDR3 runs to 15 residues. The CDR3 region has the DNA TGTGCCAGCAGGCTAGCGGGAGTGAGGACCGGGGAGCTGTTTTTT. Amino acid sequence: CASRLAGVRTGELFF.

This clonotype was observed a few times. V gene TRBV2 combines with J gene TRBJ2-7; D gene ambiguous. Trimming shortened V by 7 bases and J by 4 bases, and 8 bases separated the two germline ends. The CDR3 covers 11 residues. Germline V gene sequence: CDR1 SNHLY, CDR2 FYNNEI. The DNA of the CDR3 is TGTGCCAGCACAGGCAGGTACGAGCAGTACTTC. Its protein product is CASTGRYEQYF.

The chain links TRBV10-3 to TRBJ2-3; D is perhaps TRBD1 (6 bases). The ends were cut back, 2 bases at V and 4 bases at J, with 19 bases in the middle. The V gene's germline CDR1 is ENHRY and CDR2 SYGVKD. CDR3 length: 17 residues. The CDR3 nucleotides read TGTGCCATCAGTGAGGCTAGATCAGGGGTGTGGGCAGATACGCAGTATTTT. It is translated as CAISEARSGVWADTQYF.

This clonotype showed up just a few times. This rearrangement joins TRBV2 to TRBJ1-1; D is ambiguous. The CDR3 is 14 amino acids. V gave up 5 bases and J gave up 3 bases, with 13 bases separating them. CDR1 is SNHLY and CDR2 is FYNNEI in the germline V gene. DNA for the CDR3: TGTGCCAGCAGTCCCGCAGTCCGGGACACTGAAGCTTTCTTT. It is translated as CASSPAVRDTEAFF.

DNA of the CDR3: TGTGCCAGCAGTTTATGGGGCAGATCGAACACTGAAGCTTTCTTT. Residues: CASSLWGRSNTEAFF. The chain recombines TRBV27 with TRBJ1-1; perhaps TRBD1 as D (5 bases). Germline V gene lookup returns CDR1 MNHEY and CDR2 SMNVEV (reference sequence). V lost 1 base to trimming and J lost 1 base, with 10 bases between them. The CDR3 has 15 residues.

The genes are TRBV10-3 and TRBJ2-7; 10 bases align to TRBD2. V was clipped by 7 bases and J by 3 bases; unmatched bases: 6. CDR1 ENHRY and CDR2 SYGVKD come from the germline V gene. This CDR3 region has 14 residues. This chain's CDR3 is CAITSGTSDYEQYF. In nucleotides, the CDR3 is TGTGCCATCACCTCCGGGACTAGCGACTACGAGCAGTACTTC.

The CDR3 DNA follows: TGTGCCAGCAGTTACTCGACGGGGGGAGCACCCCTCCACTTT. Amino acids: CASSYSTGGAPLHF. The chain carries TRBV6-2 or TRBV6-3 and TRBJ1-6; weak D call: TRBD1 (5 bases). V gave up 0 bases and J gave up 11 bases, with 11 bases separating them. Germline CDR1 and CDR2: MNHEY and SVGEGT. This CDR3 contains 14 residues.

This clonotype was counted a few times. The chain is built from TRBV20-1 and TRBJ1-1; tentatively, D is TRBD1 (5 bases). Between the trimmed V and J ends, which lost 5 bases and 4 bases, there was a span of 8 bases. The germline V gene has CDR1 DFQATT and CDR2 SNEGSKA (reference sequence). The CDR3 has 11 residues. The CDR3 spells CSAQGGTEAFF. The CDR3, as DNA: TGCAGTGCTCAGGGAGGCACTGAAGCTTTCTTT.

V and J are TRBV2 and TRBJ2-7; 7 bases are shared with TRBD1. V lost 3 bases, J lost 2 bases, and 13 bases stayed unmatched. CDR3 length equals 17 residues. The germline V gene has CDR1 SNHLY and CDR2 FYNNEI. The CDR3 sequence: CASSDLYLGTVTYEQYF. The CDR3 bases are TGTGCCAGCAGTGATTTATATTTAGGGACAGTAACCTACGAGCAGTACTTC.

CDR3 in amino acids: CASSQDQGYCGYTF. CDR3 bases: TGTGCCAGCAGCCAAGATCAGGGCTACTGTGGCTACACCTTC. This sequence joins TRBV14 and TRBJ1-2; D perhaps matches TRBD1 (5 bases). With 0 bases removed from V and 7 bases from J, the gap between germline ends came to 12 bases. The CDR3 has 14 amino acids. The germline CDR1 and CDR2 sequences are SGHDN and FVKESK. Using reference TRBV14 and TRBJ1-2 for the parts outside the CDR3, the full variable domain is EAGVTQFPSHSVIEKGQTVTLRCDPISGHDNLYWYRRVMGKEIKFLLHFVKESKQDESGMPNNRFLAERTGGTYSTLKVQPAELEDSGVYFCASSQDQGYCGYTFGSGTRLTVV.

The chain employs TRBV7-9 and TRBJ2-1; 10 bases align to TRBD2. Germline CDR1 reads SEHNR; CDR2 reads FQNEAQ (reference sequence). CDR3 length: 21 residues. Trimming at V came to 1 base and at J to 3 bases, leaving 18 bases not matched to a gene. The CDR3, as DNA: TGTGCCAGCAGCTTAGATATCCCACAGATAATCCTAGCGGGAGACTACAATGAGCAGTTCTTC. Translating it yields CASSLDIPQIILAGDYNEQFF.

The CDR3 sequence is CASSRDLYSGANVLTF. DNA for the CDR3: TGTGCCAGCAGCCGGGACCTCTACTCTGGGGCCAACGTCCTGACTTTC. V gene TRBV7-3 combines with J gene TRBJ2-6; tentatively, D is TRBD1 or TRBD2 (5 bases each). Trimming removed 5 bases at V and 0 bases at J, with 11 bases between. Germline assignment: CDR1 SGHTA and CDR2 FQGTGA. The CDR3 sequence is 16 residues long. The variable domain in full, completed from reference TRBV7-3 and TRBJ2-6, reads GAGVSQTPSNKVTEKGKYVELRCDPISGHTALYWYRQSLGQGPEFLIYFQGTGAADDSGLPNDRFFAVRPEGSVSTLKIQRTERGDSAVYLCASSRDLYSGANVLTFGAGSRLTVL.

This chain joins TRBV2 and TRBJ1-1; D gene unclear. There are 12 residues in the CDR3. The germline V and J ends were trimmed by 7 bases and 1 base, with 7 bases remaining between them. Germline values: CDR1 SNHLY, CDR2 FYNNEI. Here the CDR3 DNA reads TGTGCCAGCACCGCACAGAACACTGAAGCTTTCTTT. Amino acids: CASTAQNTEAFF.

This chain joins TRBV7-2 and TRBJ2-6; D may correspond to TRBD1 or TRBD2 (5 bases each). Germline assignment: CDR1 SGHTA and CDR2 FQGNSA. With 2 bases removed from V and 2 bases from J, the gap between germline ends came to 19 bases. The length of the CDR3 is 19 residues. CDR3 in DNA: TGTGCCAGCAGCTTATTCCGAGGGCAGGGAACGACTGGGGCCAACGTCCTGACTTTC. Its translation: CASSLFRGQGTTGANVLTF.

The CDR3 sequence: CASSLGRFSYEQYF. The CDR3 bases are TGTGCCAGCAGCTTAGGGCGTTTCTCCTACGAGCAGTACTTC. The chain links TRBV7-8 to TRBJ2-7; unclear D gene. CDR1 is SGHVS and CDR2 is FQNEAQ in the germline V gene. Trimming left V 1 base short and J 0 bases short, with 7 bases between. The CDR3 is 14 amino acids.

This sequence joins TRBV20-1 and TRBJ2-3, with 8 bases aligning to TRBD2. CDR1 is DFQATT and CDR2 is SNEGSKA in the germline V gene (reference sequence). Germline trimming cut 3 bases from V and 5 bases from J; bases unmatched to any gene: 7. The CDR3 loop spans 14 amino acids. DNA of the CDR3: TGCAGTGCTAGCGGGAGGGCCGCAAAAGATACGCAGTATTTT. Its translation is CSASGRAAKDTQYF.

The chain carries TRBV7-2 and TRBJ1-3; possibly TRBD1 for D (5 bases). The CDR3 covers 16 residues. Trimming removed 4 bases from V and 3 bases from J, with 16 bases in between. Germline V gene lookup returns CDR1 SGHTA and CDR2 FQGNSA. CDR3: CASSSVGGLGGNTIYF. The CDR3 DNA follows: TGTGCCAGCAGCTCAGTGGGGGGGTTAGGTGGAAACACCATATATTTT.